This T cell receptor (beta chain) was sequenced for a study of T cell repertoires in cytomegalovirus infection (dated by TCRdb to between 2017 and 2020). Describing the broader study: The peptide stimulations were aimed at well-studied HLA-B-restricted epitopes as well as recently identified HLA-C-restricted CMV epitopes, whose presentation resists viral immunomodulation. The HLA type of each donor mattered for the analysis, because public TCR beta signatures pointed to carriage of CMV infection along with the matching HLA type.

V lost 7 bases and J lost 3 bases, and the count of bases not matched to a germline gene is 6. The CDR3 numbers 16 residues from cysteine through phenylalanine. Only the CDR3 part of the read is kept: 48 bases, read in frame from the first base. Based on the germline V gene, the CDR1 and CDR2 sequences are SGHVS and FQNEAQ. Interpreted using the paper, the treatment or condition label stands for: in vitro stimulation with specific CMV peptide epitopes to enrich CMV-specific T cells. Points the paper makes about the study in general: In both this cohort and an independent cohort of some 380 donors, the cumulative frequency of public TCR beta family members distinguished carriers of CMV infection plus the relevant HLA type. The ex vivo response was dominated by HLA-C-restricted CMV-specific TCR beta clonotypes, which also provided the single most frequent clonotype in two of eight donors.

This clonotype occurred a few times. Its antigen target is currently unknown. Within one base of it there is no much larger clone, and no base qualities were kept. These reads were obtained on an Illumina HiSeq 1500. In-frame beta chains were kept once TCRdb had trimmed the public reads at Q25 with fastp and called clones with MiXCR. Identical CDR3 proteins give one entry, which carries the most common genes and DNA. The sample table holds some 54,000 distinct CDR3 sequences, of which about 18% were seen once. Of the sample, over 75% falls within the top ten clones. Sequencing was performed on CD8+ T cells from cultured PBMCs, taken from culture after CMV antigen stimulation. This TCR was recovered from a human donor in good health (CMV status not recorded). Some clones in this sample may be carry-over from other donors' samples. The V and J genes are TRBV7-8 and TRBJ2-2; 12 nucleotides in the junction match TRBD2. In nucleotides, the sequence is TGTGCCAGCACCGTTCTAGCGGGGGGGCACACCGGGGAGCTGTTTTTT. Its translation reads: CASTVLAGGHTGELFF. Extended through the reference TRBV7-8 and TRBJ2-2 proteins, this CDR3 yields the full variable domain: GAGVSQSPRYKVAKRGQDVALRCDPISGHVSLFWYQQALGQGPEFLTYFQNEAQLDKSGLPSDRFFAERPEGSVSTLKIQRTQQEDSAVYLCASTVLAGGHTGELFFGEGSRLTVL.